One and the same sample provided the 13 T cell receptor beta chains below, sequenced in a study of Graves' ophthalmopathy and Graves' hyperthyroidism. The authors amplified TCR beta CDR3 regions, and they did so from RNA transcripts for repertoire sequencing. A first-round RT-PCR used HTBI primers, followed by a second-round multiplex PCR. TCRdb itself ran the multiplex PCR reads through MiXCR, one entry per CDR3 protein. The sample lists approximately 540,000 distinct CDR3 sequences, approximately 37% occurring once. The sequenced sample consisted of peripheral blood or thyroid tissue (not recorded which). The receptors derive from an adult man with Graves' hyperthyroidism.

Points on this clonotype: A much larger clone sits a single nucleotide away, making a read error possible. This sequence joins TRBV12-3 or TRBV12-4 and TRBJ1-3; no reliable D call. The CDR3 is made up of 15 amino acids. CDR3 sequence: CASSEWTFSGNTICF. The CDR3 DNA sequence: TGTGCCAGCAGTGAATGGACCTTCTCTGGAAACACCATATGTTTT.

In this sample, this clonotype turned up many times. This chain connects TRBV9 to TRBJ1-2, with D unresolved. The CDR3 loop spans 15 amino acids. From germline, CDR1 is SGDLS and CDR2 YYNGEE. The V end was cut by 0 bases, the J end by 4 bases, with 13 bases between. The CDR3 sequence is CASSVDFGQSYGYTF. The CDR3 DNA reads TGTGCCAGCAGCGTAGATTTCGGGCAGTCCTATGGCTACACCTTC.

V and J are TRBV29-1 and TRBJ2-5, with D possibly being TRBD2 (7 bases). V lost 8 bases, J lost 8 bases, and 12 bases lay in between. CDR3 length: 10 residues. Germline CDR1 and CDR2: SQVTM and ANQGSEA. The CDR3 protein is CSLGGGTQYF. In DNA, the CDR3 is TGCAGCTTGGGGGGGGGCACCCAGTACTTC.

J is TRBJ1-4 and V is TRBV14; 11 bases are shared with TRBD1. The CDR3 loop spans 16 amino acids. From germline, CDR1 is SGHDN and CDR2 FVKESK. The ends lost 0 bases at V and 7 bases at J; junction bases unmatched: 4. The CDR3 loop reads CASSQDRTGGTEKLFF. The CDR3 DNA follows: TGTGCCAGCAGCCAAGATCGGACAGGGGGCACTGAAAAACTGTTTTTT.

In its sample, this clonotype was seen a few times. The genes are TRBV6-5 and TRBJ1-4; D uncertain. V was shortened by 5 bases and J by 6 bases, with 19 bases between the two germline ends. This CDR3 has 16 amino acids. Germline assignment: CDR1 MNHEY and CDR2 SVGAGI. CDR3 protein: CASSERGRRRDEKLFF. The CDR3 region has the DNA TGTGCCAGCAGTGAACGCGGGAGACGGCGGGATGAAAAACTGTTTTTT.

The chain combines TRBV25-1 with TRBJ1-2; 7 bases are a match to TRBD1. CDR1 and CDR2 (germline): MGHDK, SYGVNS. The CDR3 is 15 amino acids. Trimming at V came to 4 bases and at J to 6 bases, leaving 11 bases not matched to a gene. The CDR3 reads CASSAREDRVHGYTF. CDR3 nucleotides: TGTGCCAGCAGTGCTAGGGAAGACAGGGTCCATGGCTACACCTTC.

The table lists this clonotype with a count of one. V usage is TRBV3-1 and J usage is TRBJ2-5, with 7 bases matching TRBD2. With V trimmed by 1 base and J by 9 bases, 2 bases remained unmatched. The germline V gene has CDR1 LGHDT and CDR2 YNNKEL (reference sequence). This CDR3 has 12 amino acids. As DNA, the CDR3 is TGTGCCAGCAGCCAAGTGGGGGGGGCCCAGTACTTC. Its translation: CASSQVGGAQYF.

Many counts were recorded for this clonotype. V gene TRBV7-9 combines with J gene TRBJ2-2; either TRBD1 or TRBD2 may fit D (6 bases each). In germline, CDR1 is SEHNR, CDR2 FQNEAQ (reference sequence). The V gene lost 3 bases and the J gene lost 1 base, with 9 bases spanning the gap. This CDR3 comprises 15 residues. The CDR3 region is CASSFRGQNTGELFF. In nucleotides, the CDR3 is TGTGCCAGCAGCTTCCGGGGGCAGAACACCGGGGAGCTGTTTTTT.

This clonotype was detected ten times or more. The chain employs TRBV12-3 or TRBV12-4 and TRBJ1-1; no reliable D call. CDR3 length equals 12 residues. Trimming shortened V by 1 base and J by 13 bases, and 13 bases separated the two germline ends. CDR3 DNA: TGTGCCAGCAGTTTAGTTGGCGGCGGGTATTTCTTT. This gives the protein CASSLVGGGYFF.

The V call is TRBV12-3 or TRBV12-4, the J call TRBJ1-5; no firm D call. Trimming pared 4 bases from V and 4 bases from J, leaving 11 bases between. The CDR3 runs 14 residues. CDR3 amino acids: CASSYGGENQPQHF. Here the CDR3 DNA reads TGTGCCAGCAGTTACGGTGGAGAAAATCAGCCCCAGCATTTT.

This clonotype has a count of ten or more. V usage is TRBV5-1 and J usage is TRBJ2-7; maybe TRBD1 (6 bases). Between the trimmed V and J ends, which lost 1 base and 3 bases, there was a span of 11 bases. The CDR3 sequence is 14 residues long. Germline values: CDR1 SGHRS, CDR2 YFSETQ. The CDR3 DNA reads as TGCGCCAGCAGCTTGTTGAGAGGGGGCTACGAGCAGTACTTC. Protein: CASSLLRGGYEQYF.

As for this clonotype: Since a much larger clone is just one base distant, this may be a read error. V and J are TRBV6-5 and TRBJ2-7; D is undetermined. This CDR3 spans 13 amino acids. Germline-derived CDR1 and CDR2 are MNHEY and SVGAGI. CDR3 sequence (DNA): TGTGCCAGCAAAAGCTCTTCCTCCTACGAGCAGCACTTC. Protein sequence: CASKSSSSYEQHF.

The V gene is TRBV24-1, the J gene TRBJ2-2, with 12 bases that match TRBD1. Unmatched junction bases numbered 10, after V lost 2 bases and J lost 4 bases. Germline-derived CDR1 and CDR2 are KGHDR and SFDVKD. The length of the CDR3 is 19 residues. CDR3 loop: CATSDSPGTGGSSTGELFF. In DNA, the CDR3 is TGTGCCACCAGTGATTCCCCCGGGACAGGGGGCTCCAGCACCGGGGAGCTGTTTTTT.